This T cell receptor beta chain was profiled in a study of tumor-infiltrating lymphocytes in primary liver carcinoma. Study conclusions and caveats: Among top clones, only about 7.5-24% appeared in all five tumor regions. The study found a significantly higher top-250-clone fraction in tumors than in blood (p = 0.039).

Notes on this clonotype: The antigen remains unidentified. A read error may account for a junction end that differs from germline.

Co-extracting RNA and DNA was done with 20-30 mg of unsorted bulk tissue as input. Each tumor was sampled at four poles and its centre. Viable tumor cells exceeded 85% in all tumor samples. With a constant-region primer, TCR beta cDNA was made from approximately 510 ng of total RNA. Libraries covering TCR beta were generated through three nested multiplex PCR rounds (using a slightly modified ARM-PCR). The first two PCR rounds used TRBV1-TRBV30 forward primers with a C-beta reverse primer, roughly 10 cycles each. In TCRdb, the multiplex PCR reads were re-called with MiXCR into one record per CDR3 protein. Here the sample spans fewer than 40,000 distinct CDR3 sequences, 71% being singletons. Germline CDR1 and CDR2: LGHNA and YNFKEQ. The CDR3 runs to 18 residues.

This TCR derives from a woman aged 30 to 39 with primary liver carcinoma and hepatitis B virus infection. Sequenced material: liver tumor tissue from sampling region 3. Documented subset: tumor region T3, left-lateral pole. The chain is built from TRBV4-2 and TRBJ2-7; 10 bases are a match to TRBD1. CDR3 loop: CAGSLEDLGQGGPREQYF. The CDR3 bases are TGTGCCGGCAGCCTGGAAGACCTAGGACAGGGGGGACCGCGCGAGCAGTACTTC.